Listed below are T cell receptor beta chains from one sample, sequenced in a study of T cell changes during pregnancy in multiple sclerosis. Assay: immunoSEQ multiplex PCR; the TCRdb copy retains only in-frame clones and omits some. In the table there are 45,000 to 70,000 clones, around 92% of which are singletons. Sample: CD4+ T cells from peripheral blood mononuclear cells, taken after pregnancy. The source is a female donor in good health, enrolled as a control in a pregnancy study. CDR3s include the opening cysteine and the closing phenylalanine or tryptophan. The D gene is left open where the match is weak. A clone size is listed for some rows: how often the clone was seen (once, few, many), or a class if it is expanded.

V: TRBV10-2; J: TRBJ1-6; size: NA; D: TRBD1; CDR3: CASSRDRSLQTPLHF; DNA: TGCGCCAGCAGCAGGGACAGATCCCTGCAAACACCCCTCCACTTT
V: TRBV12-5; J: TRBJ2-5; size: NA; D: NA; CDR3: CASGSAGVETQYF; DNA: TGTGCTAGTGGTTCAGCAGGGGTAGAGACCCAGTACTTC
V: TRBV5-6; J: TRBJ2-3; size: NA; D: TRBD2; CDR3: CASSLELAGASTDTQYF; DNA: TGTGCCAGCAGCTTGGAACTAGCGGGGGCAAGCACAGATACGCAGTATTTT
V: TRBV28; J: TRBJ1-2; size: once; D: NA; CDR3: CATVGNYGYTF; DNA: TGTGCCACCGTCGGTAACTATGGCTACACCTTC
V: TRBV6-5; J: TRBJ1-1; size: NA; D: NA; CDR3: CASSYGVSRVNTEAFF; DNA: TGTGCCAGCAGTTACGGGGTTAGCAGGGTGAACACTGAAGCTTTCTTT
V: TRBV7-2; J: TRBJ2-2; size: NA; D: NA; CDR3: CASSRHGGAYTGELFF; DNA: TGTGCCAGCAGCCGTCATGGGGGGGCGTACACCGGGGAGCTGTTTTTT
V: TRBV6-1; J: TRBJ1-5; size: NA; D: NA; CDR3: CASSPEGSNQPQHF; DNA: TGTGCCAGCAGTCCGGAGGGGAGCAATCAGCCCCAGCATTTT
V: TRBV12-5; J: TRBJ1-2; size: NA; D: NA; CDR3: CASGLGRKDGQNYGYTF; DNA: TGTGCTAGTGGTTTGGGGCGAAAGGACGGACAGAACTATGGCTACACCTTC
V: TRBV7-2; J: TRBJ1-5; size: NA; D: TRBD1; CDR3: CASSLRDSSNQPQHF; DNA: TGTGCCAGCAGCTTAAGGGACAGCAGCAATCAGCCCCAGCATTTT
V: TRBV27; J: TRBJ2-1; size: NA; D: TRBD2; CDR3: CASSPRLAGRDEQFF; DNA: TGTGCCAGCAGTCCCCGACTAGCGGGGAGGGATGAGCAGTTCTTC
V: TRBV9; J: TRBJ2-2; size: NA; D: NA; CDR3: CASSVVTNTGELFF; DNA: TGTGCCAGCAGCGTAGTAACTAACACCGGGGAGCTGTTTTTT
V: TRBV4-3; J: TRBJ1-2; size: NA; D: NA; CDR3: CASSQRHPTNYGYTF; DNA: TGCGCCAGCAGCCAAAGACACCCAACTAACTATGGCTACACCTTC
V: TRBV7-9; J: TRBJ1-5; size: NA; D: NA; CDR3: CASSLAGGTTNQPQHF; DNA: TGTGCCAGCAGCTTAGCGGGGGGGACCACCAATCAGCCCCAGCATTTT
V: TRBV5-5; J: TRBJ2-3; size: once; D: NA; CDR3: CASSLEGIDTQYF; DNA: TGTGCCAGCAGCTTGGAGGGGATAGATACGCAGTATTTT
V: TRBV2; J: TRBJ2-7; size: NA; D: TRBD1; CDR3: CASSYRGQGLYEQYF; DNA: TGTGCCAGCAGTTATAGAGGACAGGGTCTCTACGAGCAGTACTTC
V: TRBV7-3; J: TRBJ2-1; size: NA; D: NA; CDR3: CASSLKGGNPYNEQFF; DNA: TGTGCCAGCAGCTTAAAGGGCGGGAACCCCTACAATGAGCAGTTCTTC
V: TRBV7-2; J: TRBJ2-3; size: NA; D: TRBD1; CDR3: CASSLAQGQATLGDF; DNA: TGTGCCAGCAGCTTAGCCCAGGGACAGGCCACCCTAGGGGATTTT